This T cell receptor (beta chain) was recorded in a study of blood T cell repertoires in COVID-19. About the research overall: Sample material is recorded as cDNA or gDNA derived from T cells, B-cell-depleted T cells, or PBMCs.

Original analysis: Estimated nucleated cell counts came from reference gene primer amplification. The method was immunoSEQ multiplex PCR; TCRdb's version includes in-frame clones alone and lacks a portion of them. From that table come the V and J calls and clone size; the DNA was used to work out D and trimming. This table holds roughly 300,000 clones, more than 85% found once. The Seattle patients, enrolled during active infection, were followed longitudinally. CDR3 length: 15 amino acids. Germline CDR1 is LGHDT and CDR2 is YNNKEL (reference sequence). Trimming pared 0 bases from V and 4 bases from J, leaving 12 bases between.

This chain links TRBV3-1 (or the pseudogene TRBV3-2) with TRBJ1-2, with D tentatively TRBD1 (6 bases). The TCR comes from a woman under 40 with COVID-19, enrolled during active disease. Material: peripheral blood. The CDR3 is CASSQDAVRGYGYTF. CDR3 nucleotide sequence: TGTGCCAGCAGCCAAGATGCTGTCAGGGGCTATGGCTACACCTTC.